This is a list of T cell receptor beta chains from one sample in a study of OX40 agonist ivuxolimab in advanced cancers. Libraries were prepared by immunoSEQ multiplex PCR; TCRdb keeps only in-frame clonotypes and omits some of them. The sample has about 45,000 clones; about 90% are singletons. Sequences were derived from CD4+ or CD8+ T cells sorted from blood, sampled in a trial of the OX40 agonist ivuxolimab. These receptors were obtained from an adult with an advanced solid tumor such as melanoma, head and neck, liver or kidney cancer. Each CDR3 is given with its conserved first and last residue. Each record gives: D gene, J gene, V gene, clone size, CDR3 protein, CDR3 DNA. The D gene is left open where the match is weak. Size tells how often a clone was seen (once, few, many) or the class of an expanded clone, and some rows leave it out.

.	TRBJ2-5	TRBV4-2	.	CASSQEPVQETQYF	TGTGCCAGCAGCCAAGAACCGGTCCAAGAGACCCAGTACTTC
TRBD1	TRBJ2-7	TRBV5-1	once	CASSSSGTGLEGRREQYF	TGCGCCAGCAGCTCCTCCGGGACAGGGCTTGAGGGTCGTCGCGAGCAGTACTTC
.	TRBJ2-7	TRBV5-5	.	CASSYPGGNYEQYF	TGTGCCAGCAGCTACCCGGGGGGCAACTACGAGCAGTACTTC
.	TRBJ2-3	TRBV5-1	.	CASSGRAGGTDTQYF	TGCGCCAGCTCCGGACGTGCCGGTGGCACAGATACGCAGTATTTT
TRBD1	TRBJ2-1	TRBV7-3	.	CASSLMGTGSFNEQFF	TGTGCCAGCAGCTTAATGGGGACAGGGTCATTTAATGAGCAGTTCTTC
TRBD1	TRBJ2-5	TRBV7-8	.	CASSLDRGTETQYF	TGTGCCAGCAGCTTAGACAGGGGCACGGAGACCCAGTACTTC
TRBD2	TRBJ2-5	TRBV7-2	.	CASSPLSGVETQYF	TGTGCCAGCAGCCCCCTCAGCGGGGTTGAGACCCAGTACTTC
TRBD1	TRBJ2-5	TRBV29-1	.	CSVLRDRGETQYF	TGCAGCGTTTTGCGGGACAGGGGCGAGACCCAGTACTTC
.	TRBJ2-7	TRBV7-2	.	CASSSLAEQYF	TGTGCCAGCAGCTCCTTGGCCGAGCAGTACTTC
.	TRBJ2-1	TRBV7-3	.	CASSTSQYNEQFF	TGTGCCAGCAGCACCTCACAGTACAATGAGCAGTTCTTC
TRBD1	TRBJ1-1	TRBV10-3	few	CAISSDRANTEAFF	TGTGCCATCAGTAGCGACAGGGCGAACACTGAAGCTTTCTTT
.	TRBJ2-3	TRBV5-5	.	CASRPRRGSGDTQYF	TGTGCCAGCAGACCGAGGAGGGGCTCGGGAGATACGCAGTATTTT
TRBD2	TRBJ2-1	TRBV7-3	.	CASSERGSYNEQFF	TGTGCCAGCAGCGAGCGGGGCTCCTACAATGAGCAGTTCTTC
TRBD2	TRBJ2-7	TRBV7-2	.	CASSSLPGTSGRAGYEQYF	TGTGCCAGCAGCTCCCTCCCCGGTACTAGCGGGAGGGCGGGGTACGAGCAGTACTTC
.	TRBJ2-7	TRBV28	.	CASSSIDHSSYEQYF	TGTGCCAGCAGTTCCATCGACCACTCTAGCTACGAGCAGTACTTC
.	TRBJ2-7	TRBV7-2	.	CASSLRSGLISYEQYF	TGTGCCAGCAGCTTGAGATCGGGACTTATATCCTACGAGCAGTACTTC
.	TRBJ2-1	TRBV5-5	once	CASSQESGQGIQFF	TGCGCCAGCAGCCAAGAATCAGGGCAGGGGATACAGTTCTTC
.	TRBJ2-5	TRBV7-7	.	CASSLEPHQTQYF	TGTGCTAGCAGCTTAGAGCCGCACCAGACCCAGTACTTC
.	TRBJ2-3	TRBV5-4	.	CASSRPRPAQGDTQYF	TGTGCCAGCAGCCGCCCTAGGCCTGCCCAGGGGGATACGCAGTATTTT
.	TRBJ2-6	TRBV9	.	CASSVQVSGANVLTF	TGTGCCAGCAGCGTACAGGTGTCTGGGGCCAACGTCCTGACTTTC
TRBD2	TRBJ2-1	TRBV5-1	.	CASSPGGGRAVNEQFF	TGCGCCAGCAGCCCTGGGGGTGGGAGGGCTGTAAATGAGCAGTTCTTC
TRBD1	TRBJ2-5	TRBV11-3	.	CASSARTGAEETQYF	TGTGCCAGCAGCGCAAGGACAGGGGCCGAGGAGACCCAGTACTTC
.	TRBJ1-4	TRBV30	.	CAWGKSFNEKLFF	TGTGCCTGGGGGAAGTCCTTTAATGAAAAACTGTTTTTT
TRBD1	TRBJ1-2	TRBV7-2	.	CASSPGTGEQYGYTF	TGTGCCAGCAGCCCGGGGACAGGGGAGCAATATGGCTACACCTTC